This T cell receptor beta chain was identified in a study of blood T cell repertoires in COVID-19. Study details: T cells, B-cell-depleted T cells, or PBMCs supplied cDNA or gDNA.

Participant-reported clinical history was the basis for cohort assignment. Sequenced by immunoSEQ multiplex PCR; TCRdb stores in-frame clones only, minus some. The data contain approximately 230,000 clones, approximately 82% of them singletons. V was pared by 8 bases and J by 2 bases, with 8 bases of the junction left unmatched. Looked up from germline, CDR1 is SEHNR and CDR2 is FQNEAQ (reference sequence). The CDR3 totals 14 residues. The V gene is TRBV7-9, the J gene TRBJ2-7; 8 bases agree with TRBD1. Sequences were obtained from PBMCs or T cells enriched from blood (not recorded which). The receptor was derived from a man between 40 and 49 years old who had recovered from COVID-19. The CDR3 protein is CASGAQTGAYEQYF. CDR3 DNA sequence: TGTGCCAGCGGGGCACAGACAGGGGCCTACGAGCAGTACTTC.